This T cell receptor (beta chain) is from a study of blood T cell repertoires in COVID-19 (dated by TCRdb to about 2020). With regard to the full study: The collaborator samples originated in the United States, Italy and Spain and spanned the acute and convalescent phases of COVID-19. A freely available public database, intended as a resource for researchers studying the immune response to SARS-CoV-2, is where the repertoires were released. Subjects who had been exposed to COVID-19, were actively infected with it, or had recovered from it provided the deeply sampled blood TCRbeta repertoires that made up the dataset. The prospective study material was composed of cDNA or gDNA derived from T cells, B-cell-depleted T cells, or PBMCs. The sample metadata nearly always contained a de-identified subject ID, COVID-19 status, age in years and sex. The samples were drawn from two sources: the first 160 participants of the ongoing ImmuneRACE study, and fewer than 1,500 subjects contributed by 6 global collaborators. Where HLA class I and class II types were available, the types were taken from metadata supplied by the sample provider, not from assay-based typing.

Concerning this clone itself: Its recognized antigen is unknown. There are no base qualities to consult, and no much larger clone falls within one base.

The immunoSEQ Assay, a bias-controlled multiplex PCR, was used to amplify TCRbeta CDR3 regions from genomic DNA. Per the original workflow: The number of nucleated cells in each sample was estimated from the amplification of reference gene primers within the assay. Sequence reads were collapsed and filtered to measure the absolute abundance of every unique TCRbeta CDR3 rearrangement. For each sample, productive Simpson clonality was calculated by taking the square root of Simpson's diversity index across productive rearrangements. This is the immuneACCESS table as TCRdb keeps it, with only in-frame sequences that have V and J called. A part of the clones is gone; compared with another copy, unresolved V genes explain less than half, and the rest is unexplained. V and J calls and clone size follow that table, whereas D and trimming were derived from the DNA. The sample table records around 260,000 clones; roughly 88% of these occur just once. The ten largest make up approximately 4.2% of the sample.

Enrolling through a virtual design, the prospective study's participants ranged in age from roughly 18 to 100 years and lived across some 23 United States geographic areas. In the prospective study, cohorts were assigned on the basis of participant-reported clinical history obtained from a screening survey and a study questionnaire. Recovered participants in ImmuneRACE Cohort 3 were defined by two consecutive negative NP/OP PCR tests, clearance by a healthcare professional, or resolution of symptoms. Mobile phlebotomists in the prospective study collected whole blood, serum and a nasopharyngeal or oropharyngeal swab from every participant. Additional blood draws and questionnaires over an approximately two-month period could optionally be provided by prospective study participants. Prospective study blood samples were shipped either frozen or at room temperature before DNA extraction. General study outcomes and caveats: The quantity of clinical and demographic metadata differed by source and by participant and was supplied without curation.

Looking up the germline V gene yields CDR1 MNHEY and CDR2 SVGAGI. The CDR3 starts with the cysteine, ends with the phenylalanine, and has 15 residues. Just CDR3 DNA is preserved here, 45 bases in frame from base 1. Trimmed from V: 5 bases; trimmed from J: 0 bases; junction bases lacking a gene match: 3. The sequence came from a woman aged 25 to 45 who had recovered from COVID-19. The sequence is built from TRBV6-5 and TRBJ2-7; 11 central nucleotides agree with TRBD2. The specimen was PBMCs or T cells enriched from blood (not recorded which). This receptor has the CDR3 CASSTGTSGSYEQYF. The sequenced DNA: TGTGCCAGCAGTACAGGGACTAGCGGCTCCTACGAGCAGTACTTC.